The 16 T cell receptor beta chains presented below share a single source sample, sequenced in a study of PD-1 blockade in classical Hodgkin lymphoma (TCRdb year 2020). This sample's time point label indicates: cycle 2 day 1 (C2D1) of nivolumab. Every trial patient had relapsed after autologous stem cell transplantation, and cohorts A, B and C differed in prior brentuximab vedotin exposure. The library relied on the immunoSEQ multiplex PCR assay. Here the immuneACCESS table is served through TCRdb, limited to in-frame sequences with V and J called. Missing clones are a known gap in these copies; in checked studies unresolved V genes cover under half, and the rest lacks a known reason. For this sample the table gives 90,000 to 95,000 clones, of which 89% were detected only once. The ten biggest clones cover approximately 11% of the sample. Source: peripheral blood mononuclear cells (PBMCs), taken before the second cycle of nivolumab. The receptors here all came from a human donor with classical Hodgkin lymphoma.

A single count supports this clone. The chain combines TRBV28 with TRBJ2-5; the match to TRBD1 covers 8 bases. The V gene end was trimmed by 7 bases and the J gene end by 5 bases; junction bases not matched to a gene: 9. The CDR3 consists of 14 residues. CDR1 and CDR2 (germline): MDHEN, SYDVKM. CDR3 region: CASTPGTGLETQYF. The CDR3 DNA reads TGTGCCAGCACCCCCGGGACAGGTCTGGAGACCCAGTACTTC.

This clone was detected once. The rearrangement uses TRBV2 and TRBJ1-1; 10 nucleotides agree with TRBD1. The CDR3 spans 14 residues. The germline gives CDR1 SNHLY, CDR2 FYNNEI. The junction had 4 bases not matched to a gene; V was cut back by 5 bases and J by 4 bases. The CDR3 reads CASSPDRGLTEAFF. Here the CDR3 DNA reads TGTGCCAGCAGTCCTGACAGGGGGCTCACTGAAGCTTTCTTT. Based on the CDR3 plus reference TRBV2 and TRBJ1-1, the full variable domain is EPEVTQTPSHQVTQMGQEVILRCVPISNHLYFYWYRQILGQKVEFLVSFYNNEISEKSEIFDDQFSVERPDGSNFTLKIRSTKLEDSAMYFCASSPDRGLTEAFFGQGTRLTVV.

The J gene is TRBJ1-4, the V gene TRBV28; 7 bases align to TRBD1. The CDR3 contains 13 residues. V was pared by 6 bases and J by 8 bases, with 6 bases of the junction left unmatched. Germline values: CDR1 MDHEN, CDR2 SYDVKM. CDR3 nucleotide sequence: TGTGCCAGCAGCTTACAGGGGCGCGAAAAACTGTTTTTT. It encodes CASSLQGREKLFF.

The V call is TRBV6-1, the J call TRBJ2-7; D might be TRBD2 (6 bases). This CDR3 is built from 17 residues. In germline, CDR1 is MNHNS, CDR2 SASEGT. The V gene lost 0 bases and the J gene lost 3 bases, with 18 bases spanning the gap. CDR3 in DNA: TGTGCCAGCAGTGAAGCGCTTCAAGCGGGCTTGGTCTACGAGCAGTACTTC. It is translated as CASSEALQAGLVYEQYF.

In this sample, this clone turned up once. Here the CDR3 reads CASSLVGLEQYF. CDR3 bases: TGCGCCAGCAGCTTGGTGGGTCTCGAGCAGTACTTC. The chain is built from TRBV5-1 and TRBJ2-7; D is unclear. The V and J ends lost 0 bases and 6 bases respectively, with 7 bases between them. The CDR3 has 12 residues. Germline V gene sequence: CDR1 SGHRS, CDR2 YFSETQ.

The chain uses TRBV5-5 and TRBJ2-2; 11 positions match TRBD2. The germline CDR1 and CDR2 sequences are SGHKS and YYEKEE (reference sequence). V lost 7 bases to trimming and J lost 3 bases; unmatched junction nucleotides: 5. CDR3 length: 15 amino acids. This chain's CDR3 is CASSIAGGHTGELFF. CDR3 sequence (DNA): TGTGCCAGCTCAATAGCGGGAGGGCACACCGGGGAGCTGTTTTTT.

The chain has TRBV5-1 and TRBJ2-2; D is perhaps TRBD2 (5 bases). V was pared by 5 bases and J by 1 base, with 9 bases between. The CDR3 has 14 residues. Germline V gene lookup returns CDR1 SGHRS and CDR2 YFSETQ. The CDR3 DNA follows: TGCGCCAGCAGGGCGGGCGAGAACACCGGGGAGCTGTTTTTT. This gives the protein CASRAGENTGELFF.

This clone was seen just once. V gene TRBV9 combines with J gene TRBJ2-7; 8 positions match TRBD1. This CDR3 is built from 14 residues. Unmatched junction bases numbered 4, after V lost 0 bases and J lost 5 bases. CDR1 is SGDLS and CDR2 is YYNGEE in the germline V gene. In nucleotides, the CDR3 is TGTGCCAGCAGCGTAGCCCAGGGGGCACACGAGCAGTACTTC. This codes for CASSVAQGAHEQYF.

This chain links TRBV10-3 with TRBJ1-2; D possibly corresponds to TRBD1 (5 bases). The germline V gene has CDR1 ENHRY and CDR2 SYGVKD. The CDR3 has 11 amino acids. Trimming removed 6 bases at V and 7 bases at J, with 9 bases between. CDR3 protein: CAIRSDSGYTF. The DNA of the CDR3 is TGTGCCATCAGGTCCGACAGTGGCTACACCTTC.

V and J are TRBV28 and TRBJ2-7; 8 bases fit TRBD1. Germline-derived CDR1 and CDR2 are MDHEN and SYDVKM. The junction had 12 bases not matched to a gene; V was cut back by 5 bases and J by 3 bases. There are 16 residues in the CDR3. The DNA of the CDR3 is TGTGCCAGCAGTCCAAGGCGACAGGGGACCTTCTACGAGCAGTACTTC. This encodes CASSPRRQGTFYEQYF. Combining the CDR3 with reference TRBV28 and TRBJ2-7 gives the whole variable domain DVKVTQSSRYLVKRTGEKVFLECVQDMDHENMFWYRQDPGLGLRLIYFSYDVKMKEKGDIPEGYSVSREKKERFSLILESASTNQTSMYLCASSPRRQGTFYEQYFGPGTRLTVT.

The rearrangement uses TRBV27 and TRBJ2-2, with 7 bases that match TRBD1. Germline V CDR1 and CDR2: MNHEY, SMNVEV (reference sequence). V was pared by 2 bases and J by 5 bases, with 2 bases of the junction left unmatched. The CDR3 loop spans 14 amino acids. CDR3 DNA: TGTGCCAGCAGTTTAGTACAGGGGACCGGGGAGCTGTTTTTT. As protein: CASSLVQGTGELFF.

The CDR3 DNA reads TGTGCCAGCAGTCCCGACTCAGAGTCCTACAATGAGCAGTTCTTC. Protein: CASSPDSESYNEQFF. J is TRBJ2-1 and V is TRBV27, with D uncertain. Per germline, CDR1 MNHEY and CDR2 SMNVEV (reference sequence). This CDR3 comprises 15 residues. Trimming shortened V by 5 bases and J by 1 base, and 12 bases separated the two germline ends.

V and J are TRBV28 and TRBJ1-1; no clear D. CDR3 length: 14 amino acids. CDR1 is MDHEN and CDR2 is SYDVKM in the germline V gene. The V and J ends lost 2 bases and 2 bases respectively, with 9 bases between them. The CDR3 nucleotides read TGTGCCAGCAGTTTACCCAGGACTAACACTGAAGCTTTCTTT. It encodes CASSLPRTNTEAFF.

The chain employs TRBV14 and TRBJ2-6, with no clear D. CDR3 size: 15 residues. Trimming pared 4 bases from V and 0 bases from J, leaving 7 bases between. Per germline, CDR1 SGHDN and CDR2 FVKESK. CDR3 sequence (DNA): TGTGCCAGCAGCCGAATAGGCTCTGGGGCCAACGTCCTGACTTTC. As protein: CASSRIGSGANVLTF.

The chain carries TRBV19 and TRBJ1-2; 7 nucleotides align to TRBD1. CDR3 size: 13 residues. Looked up from germline, CDR1 is LNHDA and CDR2 is SQIVND (reference sequence). With 5 bases clipped from V and 8 bases from J, the junction kept 8 bases outside the gene matches. The CDR3 sequence: CASSPRQGGGYTF. The CDR3 nucleotides are TGTGCCAGTAGTCCCCGACAGGGTGGCGGCTACACCTTC.

As to this clone: The junction departs from germline at one end; a sequencing error may be responsible. The chain couples TRBV28 to TRBJ1-1, with TRBD1 matching 10 bases. The CDR3 is 12 residues long. Germline V gives CDR1 MDHEN, CDR2 SYDVKM. The CDR3, as DNA: TGTGCCAGCCAGCGGGAGGGACAGGGGTGTCGATTT. Translating gives CASQREGQGCRF.